The T cell receptor (beta chain) described here comes from a study of cytomegalovirus exposure and HLA in healthy donors. PCR involved 60 Vbeta and 13 Jbeta primers. Generated by immunoSEQ multiplex PCR, the TCRdb table keeps only in-frame clones and is missing some. This table holds around 140,000 clones, roughly 80% found once. Trimming pared 4 bases from V and 4 bases from J, leaving 8 bases between. The CDR3 spans 14 residues. Germline assignment: CDR1 LGHNA and CDR2 YNFKEQ. This clonotype was sampled from a woman aged 25-40 years in good health and CMV-seronegative. Sequencing used PBMCs. The V and J genes are TRBV4-2 and TRBJ2-6, with D hard to call. The chain's CDR3 is CASSLVGGANVLTF. As DNA, the CDR3 is TGTGCCAGCAGCCTCGTGGGCGGGGCCAACGTCCTGACTTTC.